Included here is one T cell receptor (beta chain) sequence, with context. This clone's antigen is unknown. Per-base quality was not reported, and no clone a single base away is much larger than it. These data are taken from a study of OX40 agonist ivuxolimab in advanced cancers. Some background on the complete study: Ivuxolimab, which targeted the costimulatory receptor OX40 (CD134), was an agonistic, fully human IgG2 monoclonal antibody. A male proportion of around 83% and a mean age of approximately 62 years, ranging from about 20 to 80, were recorded for the dose-escalation cohort. The paper reports the monotherapy dose-escalation portion (N ≈ 50 patients) of the phase I ivuxolimab trial. Partial responses were achieved by three dose-escalation patients, of whom one had hepatocellular carcinoma and two had cutaneous melanoma. Intravenous ivuxolimab was administered to patients every 2 weeks at six dose levels: 0.01, 0.1, 0.3, 1.5, 3 and 10 mg/kg. Prior anti-PD-1, anti-PD-L1 or anti-CTLA-4 therapy was permitted, and checkpoint inhibitors had been received by roughly 40% of dose-escalation patients. Of the 50 to 55 dose-escalation patients, hepatocellular carcinoma was present in approximately 20, melanoma in around 15, renal cell carcinoma in 9 and head and neck cancer in 9. Peripheral TCRbeta sequencing was intended to test whether TCR sequence diversity was altered and clonal T-cell expansion was caused by ivuxolimab. What the work shows at the level of the full study, not this receptor alone: At doses of 0.1 to 3.0 mg/kg, clonal expansion of both CD4+ and CD8+ T cells in blood was seen between baseline and week 6. Low levels of normalized T-cell clonal expansion were also seen in some patients who did not respond. Antigen specificity was not determined for the clonally expanded peripheral T cells. After ivuxolimab, CD8+ T cells had more expanded clones than CD4+ T cells on average. In the 0.1-3.0 mg/kg groups, partial responders were among the patients with the lowest normalized peripheral clonal expansion, particularly in CD8+ T cells.

Genomic DNA was isolated from the sorted cells so that the TCRbeta CDR3 region could be sequenced. The immunoSEQ Assay was used to sequence the TCRbeta CDR3 regions. The immuneACCESS repertoire file appears here via TCRdb, limited to in-frame rearrangements. These files lack a portion of the clones; in checked studies, under half of the deficit traces to unresolved V genes, and the cause of the others is not known. This sample gives roughly 100,000 clones in total; 90% of them show up just once. Approximately 0.52% of the sample belongs to the ten largest clones. Patients with a history of autoimmune disease or receiving systemic immunosuppression were excluded from the trial. Peripheral blood for TCR sequencing was collected from all dose cohorts at baseline, on cycle 4 day 1, and on cycle 7 day 1. Samples came from an open-label, multicenter, first-in-human phase I dose-escalation trial of ivuxolimab. Adults with locally advanced or metastatic melanoma, renal cell carcinoma, hepatocellular carcinoma or head and neck squamous cell carcinoma were enrolled in the trial. CD4+ and CD8+ T cells were sorted separately from peripheral blood before TCR sequencing.

The CDR3, from cysteine to phenylalanine, totals 14 residues. Only the CDR3 DNA is retained, 42 bases long and in frame from the first base. Looking up the germline V gene (reference sequence) yields CDR1 SGHNT and CDR2 YYREEE. The junction shows trimming of 0 bases on V and 9 bases on J, and the gene matches do not reach 3 bases of it. Sequenced material: CD4+ or CD8+ T cells sorted from blood, taken in a trial of the OX40 agonist ivuxolimab. The chain uses TRBV5-4 and TRBJ1-6, and 7 junctional nucleotides match TRBD1. This receptor was identified in an adult with an advanced solid tumor such as melanoma, head and neck, liver or kidney cancer. The nucleotide sequence reads TGTGCCAGCAGCTTGGGACAGGGAACTTCACCCCTCCACTTT. It specifies CASSLGQGTSPLHF.